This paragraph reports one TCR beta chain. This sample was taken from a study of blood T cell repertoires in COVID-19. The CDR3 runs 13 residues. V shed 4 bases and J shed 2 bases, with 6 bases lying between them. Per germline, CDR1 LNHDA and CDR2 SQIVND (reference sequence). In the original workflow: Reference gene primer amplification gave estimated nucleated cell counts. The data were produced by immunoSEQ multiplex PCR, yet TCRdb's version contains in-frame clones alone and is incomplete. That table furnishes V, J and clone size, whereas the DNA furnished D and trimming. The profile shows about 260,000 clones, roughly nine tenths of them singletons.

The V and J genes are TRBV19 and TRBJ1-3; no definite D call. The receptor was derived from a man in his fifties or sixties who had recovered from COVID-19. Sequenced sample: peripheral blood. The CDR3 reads CASSSPPGNTIYF. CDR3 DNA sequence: TGTGCCAGTAGTAGTCCTCCTGGAAACACCATATATTTT.